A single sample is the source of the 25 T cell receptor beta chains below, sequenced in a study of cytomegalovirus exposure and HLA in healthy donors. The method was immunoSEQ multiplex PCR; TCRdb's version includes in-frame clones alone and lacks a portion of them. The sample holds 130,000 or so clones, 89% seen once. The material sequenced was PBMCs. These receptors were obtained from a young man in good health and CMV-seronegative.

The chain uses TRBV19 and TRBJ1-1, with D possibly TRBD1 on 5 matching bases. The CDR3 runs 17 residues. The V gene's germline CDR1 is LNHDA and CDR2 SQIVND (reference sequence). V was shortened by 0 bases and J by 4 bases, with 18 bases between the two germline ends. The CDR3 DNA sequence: TGTGCCAGTAGTATAGAGGTCAGGGAAGCGCTGGGCACTGAAGCTTTCTTT. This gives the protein CASSIEVREALGTEAFF.

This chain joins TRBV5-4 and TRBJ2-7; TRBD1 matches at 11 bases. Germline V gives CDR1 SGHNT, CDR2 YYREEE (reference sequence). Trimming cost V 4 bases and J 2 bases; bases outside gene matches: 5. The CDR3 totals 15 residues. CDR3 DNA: TGTGCCAGCAGCGCCGGGACAGGGGGGGCCTACGAGCAGTACTTC. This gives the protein CASSAGTGGAYEQYF.

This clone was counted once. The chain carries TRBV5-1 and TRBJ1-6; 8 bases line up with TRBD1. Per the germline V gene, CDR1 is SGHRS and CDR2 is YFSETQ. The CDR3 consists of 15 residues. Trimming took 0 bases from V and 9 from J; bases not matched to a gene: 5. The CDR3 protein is CASSLGQGQGSPLHF. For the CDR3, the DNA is TGCGCCAGCAGCTTGGGACAGGGGCAGGGTTCACCCCTCCACTTT. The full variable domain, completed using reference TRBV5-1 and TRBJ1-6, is KAGVTQTPRYLIKTRGQQVTLSCSPISGHRSVSWYQQTPGQGLQFLFEYFSETQRNKGNFPGRFSGRQFSNSRSEMNVSTLELGDSALYLCASSLGQGQGSPLHFGNGTRLTVT.

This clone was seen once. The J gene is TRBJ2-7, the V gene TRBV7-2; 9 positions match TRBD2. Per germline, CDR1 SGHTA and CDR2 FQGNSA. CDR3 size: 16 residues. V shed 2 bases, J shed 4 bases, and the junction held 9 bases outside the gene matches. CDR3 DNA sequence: TGTGCCAGCAGCTTACAAGGCGGGGGGGGCGGATACGAGCAGTACTTC. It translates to CASSLQGGGGGYEQYF.

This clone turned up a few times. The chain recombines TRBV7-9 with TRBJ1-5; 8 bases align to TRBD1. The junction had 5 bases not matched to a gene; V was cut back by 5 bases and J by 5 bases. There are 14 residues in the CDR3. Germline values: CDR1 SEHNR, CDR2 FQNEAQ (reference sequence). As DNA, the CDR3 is TGTGCCAGCAGCCAGGGGGCAGGGTATCAGCCCCAGCATTTT. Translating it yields CASSQGAGYQPQHF.

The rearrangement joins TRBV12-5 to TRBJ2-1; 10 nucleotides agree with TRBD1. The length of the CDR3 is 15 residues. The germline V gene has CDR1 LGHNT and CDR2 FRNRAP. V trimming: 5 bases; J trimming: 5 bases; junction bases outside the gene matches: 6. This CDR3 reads CASGGDRGRDNEQFF. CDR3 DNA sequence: TGTGCTAGTGGTGGGGACAGGGGACGCGACAATGAGCAGTTCTTC.

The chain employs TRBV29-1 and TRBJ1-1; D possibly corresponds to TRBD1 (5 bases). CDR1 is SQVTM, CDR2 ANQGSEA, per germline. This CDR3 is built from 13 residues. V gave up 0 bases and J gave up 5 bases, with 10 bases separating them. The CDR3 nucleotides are TGCAGCGTTGAAGAATCGGGGGGGACTGAAGCTTTCTTT. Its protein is CSVEESGGTEAFF.

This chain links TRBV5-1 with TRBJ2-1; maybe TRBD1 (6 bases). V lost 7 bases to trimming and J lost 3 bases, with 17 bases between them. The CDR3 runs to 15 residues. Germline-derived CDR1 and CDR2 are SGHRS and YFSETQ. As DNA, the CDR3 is TGCGCCAGCTTCCCTGGACAGCTAAACTACAATGAGCAGTTCTTC. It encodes CASFPGQLNYNEQFF.

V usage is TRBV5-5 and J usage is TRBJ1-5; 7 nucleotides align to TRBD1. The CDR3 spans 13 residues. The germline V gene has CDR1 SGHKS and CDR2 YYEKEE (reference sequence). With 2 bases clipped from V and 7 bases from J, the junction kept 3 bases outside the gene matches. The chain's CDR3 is CASSLQGRQPQHF. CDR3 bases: TGTGCCAGCAGCTTACAGGGGAGGCAGCCCCAGCATTTT.

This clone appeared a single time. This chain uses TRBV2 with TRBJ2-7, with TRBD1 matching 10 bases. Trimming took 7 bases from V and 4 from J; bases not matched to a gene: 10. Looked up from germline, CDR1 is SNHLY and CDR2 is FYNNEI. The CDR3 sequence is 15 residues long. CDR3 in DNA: TGTGCCAGCATCTCCCCCAGACAGGGGGCTTACGAGCAGTACTTC. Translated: CASISPRQGAYEQYF. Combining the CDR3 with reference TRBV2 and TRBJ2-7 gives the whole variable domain EPEVTQTPSHQVTQMGQEVILRCVPISNHLYFYWYRQILGQKVEFLVSFYNNEISEKSEIFDDQFSVERPDGSNFTLKIRSTKLEDSAMYFCASISPRQGAYEQYFGPGTRLTVT.

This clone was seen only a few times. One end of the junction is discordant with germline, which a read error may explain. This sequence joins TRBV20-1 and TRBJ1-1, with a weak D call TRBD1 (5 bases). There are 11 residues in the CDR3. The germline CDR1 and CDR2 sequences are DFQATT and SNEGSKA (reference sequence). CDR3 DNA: TGCAGTGCTAGAGATTCAGGCAGGGCCGCGTTT. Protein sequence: CSARDSGRAAF.

Here the CDR3 reads CASSMLAGGTGELFF. The CDR3 DNA reads as TGCGCCAGCAGCATGCTAGCGGGTGGTACCGGGGAGCTGTTTTTT. The chain couples TRBV5-1 to TRBJ2-2; 8 positions match TRBD2. The CDR3 runs to 15 residues. In germline, CDR1 is SGHRS, CDR2 YFSETQ. The junction had 7 bases not matched to a gene; V was cut back by 4 bases and J by 5 bases.

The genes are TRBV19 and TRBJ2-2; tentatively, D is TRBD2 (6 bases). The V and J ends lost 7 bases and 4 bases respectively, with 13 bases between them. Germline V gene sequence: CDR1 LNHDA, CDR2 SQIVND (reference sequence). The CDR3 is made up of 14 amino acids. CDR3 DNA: TGTGCCAGTACCCTTCTGGGGGGCACCGGGGAGCTGTTTTTT. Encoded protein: CASTLLGGTGELFF.

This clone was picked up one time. CDR3 in amino acids: CASSEGQGAYGANVLTF. CDR3 coding DNA: TGCGCCAGCAGCGAGGGACAGGGGGCATATGGGGCCAACGTCCTGACTTTC. The chain joins TRBV5-1 to TRBJ2-6; 12 nucleotides agree with TRBD1. V was clipped by 4 bases and J by 3 bases; unmatched bases: 5. The CDR3 runs to 17 residues. Germline-derived CDR1 and CDR2 are SGHRS and YFSETQ.

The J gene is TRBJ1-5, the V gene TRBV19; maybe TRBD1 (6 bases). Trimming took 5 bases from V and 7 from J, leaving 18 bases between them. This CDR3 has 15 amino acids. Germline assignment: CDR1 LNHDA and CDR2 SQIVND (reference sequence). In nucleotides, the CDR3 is TGTGCCAGTAGTGGAGGGGGAGGGGTTGGGCAGCCCCAGCATTTT. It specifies CASSGGGGVGQPQHF.

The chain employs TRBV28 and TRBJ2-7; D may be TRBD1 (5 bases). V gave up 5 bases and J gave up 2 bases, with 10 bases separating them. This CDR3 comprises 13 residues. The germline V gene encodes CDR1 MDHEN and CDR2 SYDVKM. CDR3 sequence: CASSPTVTYEQYF. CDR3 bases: TGTGCCAGCAGTCCGACAGTCACCTACGAGCAGTACTTC.

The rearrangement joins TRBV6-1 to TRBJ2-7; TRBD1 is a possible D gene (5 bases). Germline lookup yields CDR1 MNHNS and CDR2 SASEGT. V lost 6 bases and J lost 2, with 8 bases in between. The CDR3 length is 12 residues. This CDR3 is CASRDRAYEQYF. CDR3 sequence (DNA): TGTGCCAGCAGAGACAGAGCCTACGAGCAGTACTTC.

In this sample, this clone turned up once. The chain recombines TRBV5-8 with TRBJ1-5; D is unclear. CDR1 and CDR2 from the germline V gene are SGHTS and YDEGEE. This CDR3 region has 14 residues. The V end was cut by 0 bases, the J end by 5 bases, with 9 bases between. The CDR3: CASSLDYRYQPQHF. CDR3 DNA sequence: TGTGCCAGCAGCTTGGACTACCGTTATCAGCCCCAGCATTTT. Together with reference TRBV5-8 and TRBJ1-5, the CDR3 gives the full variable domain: EAGVTQSPTHLIKTRGQQATLRCSPISGHTSVYWYQQALGLGLQFLLWYDEGEERNRGNFPPRFSGRQFPNYSSELNVNALELEDSALYLCASSLDYRYQPQHFGDGTRLSIL.

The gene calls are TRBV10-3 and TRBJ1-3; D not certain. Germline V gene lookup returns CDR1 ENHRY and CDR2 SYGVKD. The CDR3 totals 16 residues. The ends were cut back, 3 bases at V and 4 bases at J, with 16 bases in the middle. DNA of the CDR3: TGTGCCATCAGTGAAGCTAAGGCATACAGAGGAAACACCATATATTTT. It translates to CAISEAKAYRGNTIYF.

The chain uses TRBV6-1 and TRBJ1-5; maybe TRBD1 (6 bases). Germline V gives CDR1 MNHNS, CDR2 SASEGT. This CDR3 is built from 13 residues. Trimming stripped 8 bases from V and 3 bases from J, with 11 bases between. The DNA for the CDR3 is TGTGCCAGCGTCTGGGACACCAATCAGCCCCAGCATTTT. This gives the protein CASVWDTNQPQHF.

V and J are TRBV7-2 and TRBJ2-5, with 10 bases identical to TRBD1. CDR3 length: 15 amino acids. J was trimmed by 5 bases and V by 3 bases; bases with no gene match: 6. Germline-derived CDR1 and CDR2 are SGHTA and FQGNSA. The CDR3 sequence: CASSFRQGAGETQYF. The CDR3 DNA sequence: TGTGCCAGCAGCTTCCGACAGGGGGCAGGGGAGACCCAGTACTTC.

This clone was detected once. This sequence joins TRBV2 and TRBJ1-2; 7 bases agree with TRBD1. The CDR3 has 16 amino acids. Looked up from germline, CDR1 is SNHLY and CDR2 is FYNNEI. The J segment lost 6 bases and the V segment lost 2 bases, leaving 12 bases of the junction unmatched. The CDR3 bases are TGTGCCAGCAGTGAAATACTCTGGGACAGTGACCATGGCTACACCTTC. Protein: CASSEILWDSDHGYTF.

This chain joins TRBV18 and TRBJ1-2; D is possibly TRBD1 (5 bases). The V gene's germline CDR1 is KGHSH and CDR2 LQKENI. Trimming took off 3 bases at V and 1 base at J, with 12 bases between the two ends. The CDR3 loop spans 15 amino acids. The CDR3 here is CASSPATAGNYGYTF. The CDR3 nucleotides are TGTGCCAGCTCACCCGCGACAGCGGGTAACTATGGCTACACCTTC.

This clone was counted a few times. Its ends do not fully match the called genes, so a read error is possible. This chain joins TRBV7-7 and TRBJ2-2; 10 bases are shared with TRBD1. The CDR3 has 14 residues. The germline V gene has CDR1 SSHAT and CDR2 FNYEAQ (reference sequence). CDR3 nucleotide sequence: TGTGCTAGCAGCGGACAGGGGGTCGCCGGGGAGCTGTTTTTT. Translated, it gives CASSGQGVAGELFF.

CDR3 coding DNA: TGTGCCAGCAGCTTGGGTAGGGGGCTATATGGCTACACCTTC. Translation: CASSLGRGLYGYTF. The rearrangement links TRBV13 to TRBJ1-2; TRBD1 agrees at 7 bases. This CDR3 has 14 residues. Germline V gives CDR1 PRHDT, CDR2 FYEKMQ (reference sequence). V was pared by 3 bases and J by 5 bases, with 6 bases of the junction left unmatched.